The 20 T cell receptor beta chains listed next were all sequenced from one sample in a study of blood T cells in healthy people across ages. The use of a sample-barcoded 5' primer and a J-beta primer mix characterized a second PCR of roughly 6 to 11 cycles. MiXCR was run by TCRdb on the 5' RACE reads, yielding one entry per CDR3 protein. The sample shows 1,300,000 or so distinct CDR3 sequences, approximately 59% of them seen only once. The specimen was blood. These receptors all come from a man aged 18 to 35 in good health.

J is TRBJ2-1 and V is TRBV6-6, with D perhaps matching TRBD2 (6 bases). The length of the CDR3 is 15 residues. V lost 5 bases and J 10 bases, leaving 21 bases between the germline ends. Germline CDR1 is MNHNY and CDR2 is SVGAGI (reference sequence). DNA for the CDR3: TGTGCCAGCAGTCTTGGGTTAGCGGTGCGCCCGGAGCAGTTCTTC. This codes for CASSLGLAVRPEQFF.

The J gene is TRBJ2-7, the V gene TRBV7-2; 7 positions agree with TRBD2. Germline-derived CDR1 and CDR2 are SGHTA and FQGNSA. The V segment lost 5 bases and the J segment 4 bases; nucleotides outside the gene matches: 11. CDR3 length: 15 amino acids. The CDR3 spells CASSERGSGMYEQYF. DNA of the CDR3: TGTGCCAGCAGCGAGCGGGGCTCGGGTATGTACGAGCAGTACTTC. Looking up the rest from reference TRBV7-2 and TRBJ2-7 gives the full variable domain: GAGVSQSPSNKVTEKGKDVELRCDPISGHTALYWYRQSLGQGLEFLIYFQGNSAPDKSGLPSDRFSAERTGGSVSTLTIQRTQQEDSAVYLCASSERGSGMYEQYFGPGTRLTVT.

Only a few counts were recorded for this clonotype. This chain joins TRBV4-1 and TRBJ1-1; 9 nucleotides match TRBD1. Germline CDR1 is MGHRA and CDR2 is YSYEKL. CDR3 size: 16 residues. After removal of 2 bases from V and 6 bases from J, the junction contained 10 bases not matched to a gene. CDR3 in amino acids: CASSQPGTGISPEAFF. CDR3 sequence (DNA): TGCGCCAGCAGCCAACCCGGGACAGGGATAAGTCCTGAAGCTTTCTTT.

V usage is TRBV7-2 and J usage is TRBJ2-7, with a weak D call TRBD2 (6 bases). The last part of the DNA fits TRBJ2-1 better; the J call may be wrong. This CDR3 is 12 amino acids long. Germline loops: CDR1 SGHTA, CDR2 FQGNSA. In DNA, the CDR3 is TGTGCCAGCAGCCCCCAGGAGGGCTTGCAGTTCTTC. Protein sequence: CASSPQEGLQFF.

This sequence joins TRBV20-1 and TRBJ2-7, with D hard to call. Trimming shortened V by 0 bases and J by 0 bases, and 6 bases separated the two germline ends. The V gene's germline CDR1 is DFQATT and CDR2 SNEGSKA (reference sequence). The CDR3 consists of 13 residues. CDR3 coding DNA: TGCAGTGCTAGAGAGTTAATCTCCTACGAGCAGTACTTC. Translating it yields CSARELISYEQYF.

At least ten counts were recorded for this clonotype. The J gene is TRBJ2-2, the V gene TRBV7-9; D is unclear. Deletions cut 9 bases from V and 3 bases from J, with 11 bases between. CDR3 length equals 13 residues. Per germline, CDR1 SEHNR and CDR2 FQNEAQ (reference sequence). Here the CDR3 reads CASQYLHTGELFF. In nucleotides, the CDR3 is TGTGCCAGTCAGTACTTGCACACCGGGGAGCTGTTTTTT.

The genes are TRBV6-1 and TRBJ1-2; D perhaps matches TRBD1 (5 bases). The germline gives CDR1 MNHNS, CDR2 SASEGT. The CDR3 is made up of 13 amino acids. V shed 6 bases and J shed 7 bases, with 15 bases lying between them. CDR3 DNA sequence: TGTGCCAGCAGACTACAGGTTTCTGGTGGCTACACCTTC. Its protein product is CASRLQVSGGYTF.

This clonotype was detected a few times. The DNA of the CDR3 is TGCAGTGCTCAAAGGGCTAGCGGGGGGGAAGATACGCAGTATTTT. Translated, it gives CSAQRASGGEDTQYF. J is TRBJ2-3 and V is TRBV20-1; TRBD2 aligns across 12 bases. CDR1 is DFQATT, CDR2 SNEGSKA, per germline (reference sequence). This CDR3 has 15 amino acids. The V gene end was trimmed by 5 bases and the J gene end by 5 bases; junction bases not matched to a gene: 8.

V and J are TRBV27 and TRBJ2-1, with D maybe TRBD2 (5 bases). V was cut by 3 bases and J by 10 bases, with 16 bases left in between. Germline CDR1 and CDR2: MNHEY and SMNVEV (reference sequence). This CDR3 is 14 amino acids long. The CDR3 nucleotides read TGTGCCAGCAGTTTTGGAGGATCGTCCTACGAGCAGTTCTTC. This translates into CASSFGGSSYEQFF.

This chain connects TRBV27 to TRBJ2-1; D unclear. CDR3 length: 16 residues. V shed 3 bases and J shed 0 bases, with 12 bases lying between them. Germline-derived CDR1 and CDR2 are MNHEY and SMNVEV (reference sequence). The CDR3, as DNA: TGTGCCAGCAGTTTTAGCTTCGACCTCTCCTACAATGAGCAGTTCTTC. Protein: CASSFSFDLSYNEQFF.

This clonotype was counted a few times. V and J are TRBV6-5 and TRBJ2-7; D not resolved. Germline V CDR1 and CDR2: MNHEY, SVGAGI. The CDR3 has 13 residues. The V gene lost 5 bases and the J gene lost 3 bases, with 11 bases spanning the gap. CDR3: CASSPVTFYEQYF. The CDR3 DNA reads as TGTGCCAGCAGTCCCGTGACTTTCTACGAGCAGTACTTC.

V gene TRBV7-9 combines with J gene TRBJ2-4, with D hard to call. Germline assignment: CDR1 SEHNR and CDR2 FQNEAQ (reference sequence). The CDR3 covers 14 residues. V lost 4 bases, J lost 8 bases, and 15 bases lay in between. CDR3 sequence: CASSSWTTGDIQYF. The DNA for the CDR3 is TGTGCCAGCAGCTCCTGGACCACCGGTGACATTCAGTACTTC. The complete variable domain, with remaining parts taken from reference TRBV7-9 and TRBJ2-4, reads DTGVSQNPRHKITKRGQNVTFRCDPISEHNRLYWYRQTLGQGPEFLTYFQNEAQLEKSRLLSDRFSAERPKGSFSTLEIQRTEQGDSAMYLCASSSWTTGDIQYFGAGTRLSVL.

This chain joins TRBV12-3 or TRBV12-4 and TRBJ1-2; the D is unclear. V was shortened by 0 bases and J by 10 bases, with 12 bases between the two germline ends. CDR3 length: 13 residues. The CDR3 DNA sequence: TGTGCCAGCAGTTTAGCGCAAGGGCCTTTCTACACCTTC. Its protein is CASSLAQGPFYTF.

The rearrangement uses TRBV25-1 and TRBJ2-3; 7 nucleotides line up with TRBD1. Germline V gene data show CDR1 as MGHDK and CDR2 as SYGVNS. There are 16 residues in the CDR3. The ends lost 1 base at V and 3 bases at J; junction bases unmatched: 7. The CDR3 sequence: CASSESGHRGTDTQYF. The CDR3 DNA is TGTGCCAGCAGTGAATCGGGCCACAGGGGTACAGATACGCAGTATTTT.

The chain employs TRBV5-5 and TRBJ1-1, with D perhaps matching TRBD1 (5 bases). Trimming pared 7 bases from V and 4 bases from J, leaving 14 bases between. The germline V gene encodes CDR1 SGHKS and CDR2 YYEKEE (reference sequence). The CDR3 spans 13 residues. The CDR3 loop is CASRIWGSTEAFF. As DNA, the CDR3 is TGTGCCAGCCGGATCTGGGGGAGCACTGAAGCTTTCTTT.

The chain recombines TRBV7-9 with TRBJ1-1; TRBD1 is a possible D gene (5 bases). The CDR3 runs 15 residues. CDR1 is SEHNR, CDR2 FQNEAQ, per germline (reference sequence). The germline V and J ends were trimmed by 6 bases and 1 base, with 15 bases remaining between them. CDR3: CASRDGQLSNTEAFF. In DNA form, the CDR3 reads TGTGCCAGCAGAGACGGACAACTCTCGAACACTGAAGCTTTCTTT.

This chain uses TRBV20-1 with TRBJ2-7, with D tentatively TRBD2 (6 bases). The J call may be faulty, since TRBJ2-5 better matches the DNA end. The CDR3 has 14 amino acids. CDR1 is DFQATT, CDR2 SNEGSKA, per germline (reference sequence). CDR3 bases: TGCAGTGCTAGGGCTTCCAAGAGCGGGGAGACCCAGTACTTC. Protein sequence: CSARASKSGETQYF.

This clonotype came up once. This chain joins TRBV24-1 and TRBJ2-3; D unresolved. Trimming removed 10 bases from V and 2 bases from J, with 12 bases in between. The germline CDR1 and CDR2 sequences are KGHDR and SFDVKD. The CDR3 spans 13 residues. CDR3 sequence: CATKDPDTDTQYF. In DNA, the CDR3 is TGTGCCACAAAGGACCCTGACACAGATACGCAGTATTTT.

A word on this clonotype: A read error may explain this, as a much larger clone is one base away. The chain carries TRBV13 and TRBJ2-7, with D possibly being TRBD2 (6 bases). Germline lookup yields CDR1 PRHDT and CDR2 FYEKMQ (reference sequence). V lost 5 bases and J lost 5, with 16 bases in between. The CDR3 runs 14 residues. This chain's CDR3 is CASSLAGRPNEQYF. The CDR3 nucleotides read TGTGCCAGCAGCCTGGCCGGGAGACCCAACGAGCAGTACTTC.

This clonotype occurred a few times. The chain is built from TRBV24-1 and TRBJ1-1; a weak D match, TRBD1 (5 bases). V lost 2 bases to trimming and J lost 6 bases, with 15 bases between them. The CDR3 is 15 residues long. Looked up from germline, CDR1 is KGHDR and CDR2 is SFDVKD. The DNA of the CDR3 is TGTGCCACCAGTGATTCGGAGCGGGGGACCGCTGAAGCTTTCTTT. It translates to CATSDSERGTAEAFF.